The clone carrying this T cell receptor beta chain was seen only a few times. The antigen remains undetermined. The data originate from a study of high-grade serous ovarian cancer treatment subgroups. Turning to the study itself: On average, approximately 15,000 reads and roughly 7,000 unique TCR beta rearrangements were obtained per sample. Study results and limitations: Only CDR3 was analyzed; CDR1 and CDR2 were not.

Assay used: immunoSEQ multiplex PCR; TCRdb lists only in-frame clones, some missing. Altogether about 5,000 clones are present, more than 60% being singletons, with the ten largest covering 15%. The CDR3 spans 15 residues. Germline V gene lookup returns CDR1 MNHNY and CDR2 SVGAGI (reference sequence). The V and J ends lost 8 bases and 7 bases, in that order; junction bases with no gene match: 10. The tumor samples were collected prior to definitive surgery or chemotherapy. The sequenced material came from tumor tissue. The TCR sequence derives from a human donor with high-grade serous ovarian cancer. The chain carries TRBV6-6 and TRBJ1-6; 8 positions agree with TRBD1. DNA for the CDR3: TGTGCCAGCCTTAGGGGAACAGGGGGGAATTCACCCCTCCACTTT. It specifies CASLRGTGGNSPLHF.